The next 16 T cell receptor beta chains were all read from a single sample in a study of T cells in women clearing cervical HPV infection listed by TCRdb under 2018. The library was generated by the immunoSEQ multiplex PCR assay. TCRdb provides this immuneACCESS table in a form limited to in-frame rearrangements. Some clones are lacking; in checked studies, under half of them reflect an unresolved V gene, and why the rest are absent is not known. This sample's table has entries for tens of thousands of clones. Approximately 10% of the sample goes to the ten largest clones. What was sequenced was blood buffy coat. The receptors were gathered from a woman aged 18 to 75 with a cervical HPV16 infection that either progressed to CIN3+ or cleared (not recorded which).

Remarks on this clone: The observed sequence ends 3 residues before the CDR3 terminus, with the missing tail filled in from the germline J gene. The chain couples TRBV18 to TRBJ2-5, with D maybe TRBD2 (6 bases). V was pared by 6 bases and J by 5 bases, with 13 bases between. This CDR3 region has 13 residues. Looked up from germline, CDR1 is KGHSH and CDR2 is LQKENI. The chain's CDR3 is CASSPGRGETQYF. Partial CDR3 DNA: TGTGCCAGCTCGCCTGGCCGGGGGGAGACC.

To note about this clone: The CDR3 end falls 3 residues outside the read, so it is completed with the germline J gene. The chain carries TRBV15 and TRBJ2-5, with D perhaps TRBD2 (6 bases). CDR1 is LNHNV and CDR2 is YYDKDF in the germline V gene (reference sequence). The length of the CDR3 is 13 residues. V was clipped by 3 bases and J by 5 bases, with 10 bases between them. CDR3 bases read: TGTGCCACCAGCAGGACGGCGGGGGAGACC. This codes for CATSRTAGET. The full CDR3 reads CATSRTAGETQYF.

Details on this clone: The sequenced fragment ends 3 residues before the CDR3 boundary, so the rest is inferred from the germline J gene. This chain connects TRBV6-1 to TRBJ2-7; D ambiguous. The germline V gene encodes CDR1 MNHNS and CDR2 SASEGT. The CDR3 is 16 amino acids. V lost 4 bases and J 2 bases, leaving 18 bases between the germline ends. CDR3 DNA, as far as it was read: TGTGCCAGCAGTGGACCCGAGCAGAGAGCGACCTACGAG. This translates into CASSGPEQRATYE. The whole CDR3 reads CASSGPEQRATYEQYF.

About this clone: The observed sequence ends 3 residues before the CDR3 terminus, with the missing tail filled in from the germline J gene. J is TRBJ1-4 and V is TRBV29-1, with D perhaps matching TRBD1 (6 bases). Germline V gene lookup returns CDR1 SQVTM and CDR2 ANQGSEA. The CDR3 contains 15 residues. The CDR3 sequence is CSVETRAGVSSPLFF. The part of the CDR3 DNA that was read is TGCAGCGTTGAAACTAGGGCAGGGGTAAGTTCACCA.

Turning to this clone: The read is 3 residues too short to cover the CDR3 end, so that end is filled in from the germline J gene. The rearrangement uses TRBV12-3 or TRBV12-4 and TRBJ1-6, with unresolved D. Trimming removed 1 base at V and 3 bases at J, with 13 bases between. The CDR3 extends over 17 amino acids. Partial CDR3 DNA: TGTGCCAGCAGTTTAGAGGAGGGCTTTGACTATAATTCACCC. Amino acids: CASSLEEGFDYNSP. The entire CDR3 reads CASSLEEGFDYNSPLHF.

For this clone: The CDR3 end falls 3 residues outside the read, so it is completed with the germline J gene. The V and J genes are TRBV20-1 and TRBJ2-3; 10 bases fit TRBD2. Germline V gene data show CDR1 as DFQATT and CDR2 as SNEGSKA (reference sequence). The length of the CDR3 is 15 residues. Germline trimming cut 5 bases from V and 6 bases from J; bases unmatched to any gene: 11. The sequenced part of the CDR3 DNA is TGCAGTGCTTCCTCGGCTAGCGGGAGTAAGGATACG. Protein product: CSASSASGSKDT. Given in full, the CDR3 is CSASSASGSKDTQYF.

With respect to this clone: The CDR3 goes on 3 residues after the read ends, and that part is filled in from the germline J gene. The chain recombines TRBV10-3 with TRBJ2-3, with 10 bases lining up with TRBD1. The CDR3 is 14 amino acids. The germline gives CDR1 ENHRY, CDR2 SYGVKD. The chain's CDR3 is CAISSDRGQETQYF. Partial CDR3 DNA: TGTGCCATCAGTTCCGACAGGGGGCAAGAGACG.

Comment on this clone: The sequenced fragment ends 3 residues before the CDR3 boundary, so the rest is inferred from the germline J gene. This chain connects TRBV7-2 to TRBJ1-4; maybe TRBD1 (6 bases). The ends were cut back, 5 bases at V and 6 bases at J, with 13 bases in the middle. Germline V lookup: CDR1 SGHTA, CDR2 FQGNSA. This CDR3 is built from 14 residues. CDR3 DNA (partial): TGTGCCAGCAGCCAAAACAGGGTAGATGAAAAA. It specifies CASSQNRVDEK. The CDR3 in full is CASSQNRVDEKLFF.

Comments on this clone: The CDR3 goes on 3 residues after the read ends, and that part is filled in from the germline J gene. The chain joins TRBV5-4 to TRBJ2-2; 7 bases agree with TRBD1. The J segment lost 1 base and the V segment lost 0 bases, leaving 0 bases of the junction unmatched. Germline CDR1 is SGHNT and CDR2 is YYREEE (reference sequence). The CDR3 runs 15 residues. CDR3 residues: CASSLGQGNTGELFF. CDR3 DNA (partial): TGTGCCAGCAGCTTGGGACAGGGGAACACCGGGGAG.

As to this clone: The read ends 3 residues before the CDR3 terminus; that terminus is restored from the germline J gene. This rearrangement joins TRBV18 to TRBJ2-2, with 7 bases identical to TRBD1. The CDR3 loop spans 13 amino acids. In germline, CDR1 is KGHSH, CDR2 LQKENI. The CDR3 region is CASSIRDSEKLFF. The sequenced CDR3 bases are TGTGCCAGCTCAATCCGGGACAGCGAAAAG.

With regard to this clone: The read finishes 3 residues shy of the CDR3 end, and the germline J gene is used to complete it. The chain couples TRBV19 to TRBJ2-7; D remains ambiguous. In germline, CDR1 is LNHDA, CDR2 SQIVND (reference sequence). V was trimmed by 1 base and J by 0 bases, leaving 10 bases between them. The CDR3 contains 15 residues. CDR3 loop: CASSIGRRSSYEQYF. The CDR3 DNA, read in part, is TGTGCCAGTAGTATAGGACGGCGGAGCTCCTACGAG.

The covered CDR3 bases are TGTGCCAGCAGCTTTTTCGGTTCTACCCAAGAGACG. Amino acid sequence: CASSFFGSTQET. The whole CDR3 sequence is CASSFFGSTQETQYF. The rearrangement uses TRBV7-2 and TRBJ2-3, with unresolved D. The CDR3 goes on 3 residues after the read ends, and that part is filled in from the germline J gene. The length of the CDR3 is 15 residues. Germline-derived CDR1 and CDR2 are SGHTA and FQGNSA.

The CDR3 spells CSARQGQETQYF. The part of the CDR3 DNA that was read is TGCAGTGCGAGACAGGGTCAAGAGACC. This chain connects TRBV20-1 to TRBJ2-5, with 7 positions matching TRBD1. The DNA ends 3 residues before the CDR3 does, and the rest of the CDR3 is filled in from the germline J gene. The germline V gene has CDR1 DFQATT and CDR2 SNEGSKA (reference sequence). J gave up 2 bases and V 6 bases, and 3 bases lay outside the gene matches. This CDR3 has 12 amino acids.

On this clone itself: The read terminates 3 residues before the CDR3 end, so the remaining end is supplied by the germline J gene. The V gene is TRBV6-1, the J gene TRBJ2-2; no reliable D call. In germline, CDR1 is MNHNS, CDR2 SASEGT. This CDR3 spans 14 amino acids. CDR3 region: CASSELADNEKLFF. The sequenced CDR3 bases are TGTGCCAGCAGTGAATTGGCAGATAATGAAAAG.

Notes on this clone: The read gets to within 3 residues of the CDR3 end, and the germline J gene fills in the rest. The gene calls are TRBV2 and TRBJ1-5; a possible D gene is TRBD1 (6 bases). The CDR3 has 13 residues. Deletions cut 8 bases from V and 0 bases from J, with 8 bases between. Germline V gene lookup returns CDR1 SNHLY and CDR2 FYNNEI. CDR3 DNA (partial): TGTGCCAGCGGACAGTATAGCAATCAGCCC. Protein sequence: CASGQYSNQP. The CDR3 in full is CASGQYSNQPQHF.

Points on this clone: Read sequence stops 3 residues before the CDR3 end, and the germline J gene provides the missing end. The chain carries TRBV2 and TRBJ1-4; 9 bases are shared with TRBD1. The CDR3 covers 15 residues. The V segment lost 5 bases and the J segment 4 bases; nucleotides outside the gene matches: 5. Germline V gives CDR1 SNHLY, CDR2 FYNNEI. Here the CDR3 reads CASSPGTGYNEKLFF. Incomplete CDR3 DNA: TGTGCCAGCAGTCCCGGGACAGGGTATAATGAAAAA.